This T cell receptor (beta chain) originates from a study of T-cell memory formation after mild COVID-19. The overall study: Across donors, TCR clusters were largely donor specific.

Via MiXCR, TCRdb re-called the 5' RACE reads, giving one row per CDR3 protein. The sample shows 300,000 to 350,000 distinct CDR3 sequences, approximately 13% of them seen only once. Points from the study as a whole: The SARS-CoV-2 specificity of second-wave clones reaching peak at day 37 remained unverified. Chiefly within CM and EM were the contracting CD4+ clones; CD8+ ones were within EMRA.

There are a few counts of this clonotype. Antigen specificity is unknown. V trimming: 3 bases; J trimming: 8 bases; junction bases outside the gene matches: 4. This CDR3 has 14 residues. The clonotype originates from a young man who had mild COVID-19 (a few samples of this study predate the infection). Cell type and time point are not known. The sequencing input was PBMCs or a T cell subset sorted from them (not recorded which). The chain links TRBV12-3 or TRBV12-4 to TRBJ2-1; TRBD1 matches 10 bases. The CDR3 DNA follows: TGTGCCAGCAGTTTTGGGGACAGGGGAGATGAGCAGTTCTTC. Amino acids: CASSFGDRGDEQFF.